The 25 T cell receptor beta chains listed next were all sequenced from one sample in a study of shared clonotypes between healthy human individuals. Assay: immunoSEQ multiplex PCR; the TCRdb copy retains only in-frame clones and omits some. Here the sample spans nearly 750,000 clones, 72% being singletons. Material for sequencing was memory CD4+ T cells sorted from blood. Subset in this sample: CD45RA-negative fraction. The receptor set was obtained from a woman in her thirties in good health.

The chain couples TRBV5-6 to TRBJ2-7, with 7 bases that match TRBD1. Germline trimming cut 4 bases from V and 7 bases from J; bases unmatched to any gene: 5. Germline CDR1 SGHDT, CDR2 YYEEEE. This CDR3 spans 12 amino acids. CDR3 sequence: CASSVDRLEQYF. The CDR3 DNA reads as TGTGCCAGCAGCGTGGACAGGCTTGAGCAGTACTTC.

V usage is TRBV6-5 and J usage is TRBJ2-7; TRBD1 agrees at 10 bases. The CDR3 is 15 residues long. Germline CDR1 reads MNHEY; CDR2 reads SVGAGI. Losses at the gene ends were 7 bases for V and 2 bases for J; bases not matched to a gene: 8. The CDR3 coding sequence is TGTGCCAGCAAACGGTCCGGACAGGGGGCCTACGAGCAGTACTTC. Protein product: CASKRSGQGAYEQYF.

This clone was counted only a few times. The rearrangement uses TRBV5-1 and TRBJ1-3, with D possibly matching TRBD1 (6 bases). CDR1 is SGHRS, CDR2 YFSETQ, per germline. CDR3 length equals 15 residues. V lost 1 base to trimming and J lost 0 bases, with 8 bases between them. DNA for the CDR3: TGCGCCAGCAGCTTGAACAGGGACTCTGGAAACACCATATATTTT. This encodes CASSLNRDSGNTIYF.

Of note for this clone: The sample holds other DNA sequences that translate to the same CDR3. The chain uses TRBV2 and TRBJ2-1, with TRBD2 matching over 9 bases. This CDR3 contains 15 residues. The V gene end was trimmed by 6 bases and the J gene end by 0 bases; junction bases not matched to a gene: 3. CDR1 and CDR2 from the germline V gene are SNHLY and FYNNEI. The CDR3 spells CASSLSGSSYNEQFF. For the CDR3, the DNA is TGTGCCAGCAGCCTTAGCGGGAGCTCCTACAATGAGCAGTTCTTC. The full variable domain, its missing parts supplied by reference TRBV2 and TRBJ2-1, is EPEVTQTPSHQVTQMGQEVILRCVPISNHLYFYWYRQILGQKVEFLVSFYNNEISEKSEIFDDQFSVERPDGSNFTLKIRSTKLEDSAMYFCASSLSGSSYNEQFFGPGTRLTVL.

The rearrangement joins TRBV10-2 to TRBJ1-1; possibly TRBD1 for D (6 bases). The CDR3 totals 14 residues. Germline V gives CDR1 WSHSY, CDR2 SAAADI. V lost 0 bases, J lost 5 bases, and 10 bases lay in between. The CDR3 DNA sequence: TGCGCCAGCAGTGAGTCACCAGGACAGACTGAAGCTTTCTTT. Translating gives CASSESPGQTEAFF.

A word on this clone: This may be a read error: a much more frequent sequence differs by one nucleotide. The same CDR3 arises from other DNA sequences in this sample as well. The chain links TRBV2 to TRBJ1-5; possible D gene TRBD1, 6 bases. The V end was cut by 4 bases, the J end by 5 bases, with 9 bases between. CDR3 size: 13 residues. CDR1 is SNHLY, CDR2 FYNNEI, per germline. CDR3 loop: CASSGTEDQPQHF. DNA of the CDR3: TGTGCCAGCAGTGGGACAGAGGATCAGCCCCAGCATTTT.

This sequence joins TRBV6-5 and TRBJ2-1; 10 nucleotides align to TRBD2. The CDR3 spans 15 residues. Per the germline V gene, CDR1 is MNHEY and CDR2 is SVGAGI. The V gene end was trimmed by 7 bases and the J gene end by 0 bases; junction bases not matched to a gene: 3. CDR3 bases: TGTGCCAGCACCGCTAGCGGGAGCTCCTACAATGAGCAGTTCTTC. This encodes CASTASGSSYNEQFF.

The rearrangement links TRBV19 to TRBJ2-3; 7 bases agree with TRBD1. The CDR3 has 14 amino acids. The germline V gene has CDR1 LNHDA and CDR2 SQIVND (reference sequence). After removal of 5 bases from V and 5 bases from J, the junction contained 7 bases not matched to a gene. CDR3 in amino acids: CASSPSRGLDTQYF. As DNA, the CDR3 is TGTGCCAGTAGTCCATCCAGGGGGTTAGATACGCAGTATTTT.

V is TRBV27 and J is TRBJ2-7; the match to TRBD1 covers 7 bases. CDR1 is MNHEY, CDR2 SMNVEV, per germline (reference sequence). This CDR3 region has 14 residues. V was pared by 3 bases and J by 2 bases, with 4 bases of the junction left unmatched. The CDR3: CASSFWGQTYEQYF. The CDR3 nucleotides read TGTGCCAGCAGTTTCTGGGGACAGACCTACGAGCAGTACTTC.

A few counts support this clone. The chain has TRBV7-6 and TRBJ2-2, with 9 bases matching TRBD2. V was pared by 4 bases and J by 6 bases, with 6 bases of the junction left unmatched. This CDR3 has 15 residues. Germline CDR1 reads SGHVS; CDR2 reads FNYEAQ. The CDR3 loop is CASSWAGGRAGELFF. CDR3 sequence (DNA): TGTGCCAGCAGCTGGGCGGGAGGGCGTGCCGGGGAGCTGTTTTTT.

The chain is built from TRBV28 and TRBJ1-3; a possible D gene is TRBD1 (6 bases). This CDR3 has 15 residues. Trimming cost V 4 bases and J 1 base, with 11 bases left between them. The germline CDR1 and CDR2 sequences are MDHEN and SYDVKM. DNA for the CDR3: TGTGCCAGCAGTTATCAGGGGACATCTGGAAACACCATATATTTT. Protein product: CASSYQGTSGNTIYF.

The V and J genes are TRBV28 and TRBJ2-7; TRBD1 matches 8 bases. This CDR3 spans 15 amino acids. J gave up 4 bases and V 5 bases, and 10 bases lay outside the gene matches. Looked up from germline, CDR1 is MDHEN and CDR2 is SYDVKM. The CDR3, as DNA: TGTGCCAGCAGTCCCCTCGGGACAGGTCCGTACGAGCAGTACTTC. This gives the protein CASSPLGTGPYEQYF.

The chain joins TRBV19 to TRBJ1-1, with TRBD1 identical over 7 bases. There are 17 residues in the CDR3. From germline, CDR1 is LNHDA and CDR2 SQIVND (reference sequence). With V trimmed by 0 bases and J by 1 base, 8 bases remained unmatched. In nucleotides, the CDR3 is TGTGCCAGTAGTATAGATCGGGAGACAGGGACGAACACTGAAGCTTTCTTT. This sequence encodes CASSIDRETGTNTEAFF.

Note on this clone: With a much larger clone just one base away, this may be a read error. This chain connects TRBV5-8 to TRBJ2-3; 9 bases are shared with TRBD1. V was clipped by 3 bases and J by 4 bases; unmatched bases: 6. The germline V gene encodes CDR1 SGHTS and CDR2 YDEGEE. This CDR3 is 15 amino acids long. The CDR3 loop reads CASSYRDRVADTQYF. CDR3 DNA: TGTGCCAGCAGCTACCGGGACAGGGTGGCAGATACGCAGTATTTT.

This clone was seen ten or more times. The chain joins TRBV4-1 to TRBJ1-1; D unresolved. The V gene lost 5 bases and the J gene lost 4 bases, with 14 bases spanning the gap. The length of the CDR3 is 14 residues. The germline gives CDR1 MGHRA, CDR2 YSYEKL. CDR3 nucleotides: TGCGCCAGCAGCGGCCCTTTGAGAGGCACTGAAGCTTTCTTT. Protein: CASSGPLRGTEAFF.

The chain is built from TRBV2 and TRBJ2-1; TRBD2 aligns across 13 bases. The CDR3 extends over 15 amino acids. Germline CDR1 and CDR2: SNHLY and FYNNEI. J lost 9 bases, V lost 10 bases, and 12 bases had no gene match. The CDR3 here is CATEKLAGGGSEQFF. Here the CDR3 DNA reads TGTGCCACCGAGAAACTAGCGGGAGGGGGTAGTGAGCAGTTCTTC.

Only a few counts were recorded for this clone. V gene TRBV30 combines with J gene TRBJ2-7; D may match TRBD1 or TRBD2 (5 bases each). The germline CDR1 and CDR2 sequences are GTSNPN and SVGIG (reference sequence). The CDR3 runs to 13 residues. V lost 5 bases and J 8 bases, leaving 19 bases between the germline ends. CDR3 coding DNA: TGTGCCTGGTCCGAGGAAGGGACCGGTCAGCAGTACTTC. This encodes CAWSEEGTGQQYF.

The chain has TRBV5-1 and TRBJ1-1; D gene ambiguous. Trimming pared 0 bases from V and 0 bases from J, leaving 15 bases between. Germline-derived CDR1 and CDR2 are SGHRS and YFSETQ. The CDR3 is made up of 17 amino acids. CDR3 coding DNA: TGCGCCAGCAGCTTGGCCCAGAGAAGAATAATGAACACTGAAGCTTTCTTT. This translates into CASSLAQRRIMNTEAFF.

The chain couples TRBV18 to TRBJ2-2; 9 bases fit TRBD2. V lost 2 bases, J lost 2 bases, and 9 bases stayed unmatched. The CDR3 totals 18 residues. Germline CDR1 and CDR2: KGHSH and LQKENI. CDR3 sequence reads: CASSPYVSGRTNTGELFF. The CDR3 DNA sequence: TGTGCCAGCTCACCATACGTCAGCGGGAGGACAAACACCGGGGAGCTGTTTTTT.

This clone has at least ten counts. The chain links TRBV2 to TRBJ1-5; 9 nucleotides agree with TRBD1. The CDR3 runs 15 residues. Germline values: CDR1 SNHLY, CDR2 FYNNEI. The V segment lost 7 bases and the J segment 4 bases; nucleotides outside the gene matches: 8. CDR3 DNA: TGTGCCAGCACCCCCCTGGACAGGGGAAATCAGCCCCAGCATTTT. Its translation is CASTPLDRGNQPQHF.

The table lists this clone with many counts. CDR3 in amino acids: CASSLDRDTQYF. The CDR3 DNA reads as TGTGCCAGCAGCTTAGATAGGGATACGCAGTATTTT. The rearrangement joins TRBV11-2 to TRBJ2-3, with D uncertain. Per germline, CDR1 SGHAT and CDR2 FQNNGV. V gave up 0 bases and J gave up 6 bases, with 4 bases separating them. The CDR3 sequence is 12 residues long. The variable domain in full, completed from reference TRBV11-2 and TRBJ2-3, reads EAGVAQSPRYKIIEKRQSVAFWCNPISGHATLYWYQQILGQGPKLLIQFQNNGVVDDSQLPKDRFSAERLKGVDSTLKIQPAKLEDSAVYLCASSLDRDTQYFGPGTRLTVL.

This clone has a single count. V gene TRBV28 combines with J gene TRBJ1-5; no reliable D call. The CDR3 spans 14 residues. Germline V CDR1 and CDR2: MDHEN, SYDVKM. The V end was cut by 3 bases, the J end by 0 bases, with 6 bases between. CDR3 protein: CASSFRRSNQPQHF. The CDR3 region has the DNA TGTGCCAGCAGTTTTAGGCGTAGCAATCAGCCCCAGCATTTT.

The rearrangement joins TRBV30 to TRBJ2-5, with no clear D. Germline V lookup: CDR1 GTSNPN, CDR2 SVGIG (reference sequence). This CDR3 spans 15 amino acids. Trimming stripped 3 bases from V and 5 bases from J, with 19 bases between. The CDR3 here is CAWSSSGGVGETQYF. CDR3 nucleotide sequence: TGTGCCTGGAGCTCCTCCGGCGGTGTAGGGGAGACCCAGTACTTC.

The sample holds many counts of this clone. The chain combines TRBV7-2 with TRBJ2-7, with no clear D. V shed 1 base and J shed 2 bases, with 18 bases lying between them. There are 17 residues in the CDR3. Germline-derived CDR1 and CDR2 are SGHTA and FQGNSA. The CDR3, as DNA: TGTGCCAGCAGCTTAGTCCTATGGGCTGAGTCCCCCTACGAGCAGTACTTC. It specifies CASSLVLWAESPYEQYF.

The chain employs TRBV4-1 and TRBJ2-1; D is uncertain. V shed 6 bases and J shed 5 bases, with 14 bases lying between them. In germline, CDR1 is MGHRA, CDR2 YSYEKL. The CDR3 is made up of 14 amino acids. This CDR3 reads CASSLLFRNNEQFF. The CDR3 DNA reads as TGCGCCAGCAGTCTTCTTTTCCGGAACAATGAGCAGTTCTTC.